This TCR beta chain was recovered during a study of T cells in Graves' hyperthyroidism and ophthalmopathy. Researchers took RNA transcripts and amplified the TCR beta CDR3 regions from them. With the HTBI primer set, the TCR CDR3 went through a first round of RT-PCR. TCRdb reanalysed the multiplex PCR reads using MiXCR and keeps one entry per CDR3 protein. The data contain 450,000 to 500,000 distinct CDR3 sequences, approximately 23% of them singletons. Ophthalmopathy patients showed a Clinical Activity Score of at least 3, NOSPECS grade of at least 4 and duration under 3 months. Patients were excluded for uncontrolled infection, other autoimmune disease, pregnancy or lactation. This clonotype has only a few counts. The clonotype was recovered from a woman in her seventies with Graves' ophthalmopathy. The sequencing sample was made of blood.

The CDR3 region has the DNA TGTGCCAGCAGTCGGAGCGACGAGCAGTACTTC. This sequence encodes CASSRSDEQYF. This chain uses TRBV6-1 with TRBJ2-7; no clear D gene. Deletions cut 5 bases from V and 5 bases from J, with 7 bases between. CDR1 MNHNS and CDR2 SASEGT come from the germline V gene. The CDR3 covers 11 residues.